Presented here are 31 T cell receptor beta chains from one specimen sequenced in a study of human T cells and chemical hapten exposure. TCRdb reprocessed the RACE reads via MiXCR and lists one record per CDR3 protein. The top ten clones hold approximately 2.2% of a sample with roughly 260,000 distinct CDR3 sequences, roughly 8.9% of them seen once. Time point of the sample: pre-sensitization, week 0. Documented treatment: therapeutic diphenylcyclopropenone sensitization with weekly scalp DPC. The sample here was whole blood, taken in connection with sensitization to the hapten diphenylcyclopropenone (DPC). Receptor source: a woman in her 40s with alopecia areata. Some clones in this sample may be carry-over from other donors' samples.

The chain couples TRBV28 to TRBJ2-4, with 8 bases fitting TRBD1. The CDR3 loop spans 14 amino acids. Germline V gene sequence: CDR1 MDHEN, CDR2 SYDVKM. Trimming cost V 5 bases and J 9 bases; bases outside gene matches: 9. The CDR3 DNA is TGTGCCAGCAGTCCCTTCAGGGGGCTTGGCATTCAGTACTTC. Protein: CASSPFRGLGIQYF.

This clonotype has at least ten counts. The rearrangement joins TRBV2 to TRBJ1-5, with TRBD1 identical over 9 bases. This CDR3 spans 17 amino acids. Germline CDR1 is SNHLY and CDR2 is FYNNEI. Germline trimming cut 6 bases from V and 5 bases from J; bases unmatched to any gene: 14. The CDR3 bases are TGTGCCAGCAGGGAGAGGTTGATGGGACAGGGATATCAGCCCCAGCATTTT. Its protein is CASRERLMGQGYQPQHF.

In its sample, this clonotype was seen a few times. The rearrangement joins TRBV3-1 to TRBJ1-1; D gene unclear. The CDR3 extends over 16 amino acids. Trimming left V 4 bases short and J 7 bases short, with 22 bases between. Germline V gene sequence: CDR1 LGHDT, CDR2 YNNKEL (reference sequence). CDR3 amino acids: CASSPEVGGGWREAFF. The CDR3, as DNA: TGTGCCAGCAGCCCGGAGGTGGGCGGAGGGTGGCGTGAAGCTTTCTTT.

This chain connects TRBV3-1 to TRBJ2-7; 7 nucleotides match TRBD2. Germline V gene sequence: CDR1 LGHDT, CDR2 YNNKEL (reference sequence). V shed 1 base and J 6 bases; nucleotides not matched to a gene: 6. The CDR3 is 14 amino acids. The DNA for the CDR3 is TGTGCCAGCAGCCAAGCTCGACTAGCCGGCGAGCAGTACTTC. The encoded protein is CASSQARLAGEQYF.

V and J are TRBV5-1 and TRBJ1-2; TRBD1 matches at 9 bases. The CDR3 runs to 16 residues. V shed 2 bases, J shed 2 bases, and the junction held 7 bases outside the gene matches. Germline CDR1 is SGHRS and CDR2 is YFSETQ. Here the CDR3 DNA reads TGCGCCAGCAGCTTAGGGTCCGGGACAGGGAACTATGGCTACACCTTC. Its translation is CASSLGSGTGNYGYTF.

With respect to this clonotype: Given a much more abundant clone one base away, this may be a read error. The chain carries TRBV5-4 and TRBJ1-2; 7 bases line up with TRBD1. Germline V lookup: CDR1 SGHNT, CDR2 YYREEE (reference sequence). The CDR3 consists of 14 residues. The CDR3 coding sequence is TGTGCCAGCAGTTTCCTGACAGGGCCTCCTGGCTTCACCTTC. Translation gives CASSFLTGPPGFTF.

This clonotype has a handful of counts. This chain connects TRBV11-2 to TRBJ2-3; D unclear. The length of the CDR3 is 13 residues. Per the germline V gene, CDR1 is SGHAT and CDR2 is FQNNGV. The V and J ends lost 0 bases and 4 bases respectively, with 5 bases between them. CDR3 residues: CASSLEPADTQYF. Here the CDR3 DNA reads TGTGCCAGCAGCTTAGAGCCAGCAGATACGCAGTATTTT.

This chain uses TRBV20-1 with TRBJ1-1, with D tentatively TRBD1 (5 bases). V was shortened by 7 bases and J by 4 bases, with 13 bases between the two germline ends. In germline, CDR1 is DFQATT, CDR2 SNEGSKA (reference sequence). The CDR3 runs 12 residues. This chain's CDR3 is CSGGGFVTEAFF. CDR3 nucleotides: TGCAGTGGCGGGGGGTTCGTCACTGAAGCTTTCTTT.

The V gene is TRBV28, the J gene TRBJ1-1; no clear D. CDR1 and CDR2 from the germline V gene are MDHEN and SYDVKM. Trimming removed 4 bases from V and 4 bases from J, with 1 base in between. The CDR3 is 10 residues long. This CDR3 reads CASSSTEAFF. The CDR3 region has the DNA TGTGCCAGCAGTTCCACTGAAGCTTTCTTT.

The chain couples TRBV25-1 to TRBJ2-6; either TRBD1 or TRBD2 may fit D (5 bases each). Germline V gives CDR1 MGHDK, CDR2 SYGVNS. Trimming shortened V by 7 bases and J by 2 bases, and 12 bases separated the two germline ends. This CDR3 comprises 15 residues. DNA of the CDR3: TGTGCCAGCAACGAGGGGAGCGCTGGGGCCAACGTCCTGACTTTC. This gives the protein CASNEGSAGANVLTF.

The chain carries TRBV28 and TRBJ1-2; 8 bases align to TRBD1. V shed 5 bases, J shed 6 bases, and the junction held 8 bases outside the gene matches. The germline V gene has CDR1 MDHEN and CDR2 SYDVKM. The CDR3 extends over 14 amino acids. CDR3 sequence (DNA): TGTGCCAGCAGTCTGACAGGGGAGAAGGATGGCTACACCTTC. Its translation is CASSLTGEKDGYTF.

This clonotype was seen more than once but under ten times. This chain uses TRBV4-3 with TRBJ2-7, with 8 bases that match TRBD1. Unmatched junction bases numbered 13, after V lost 0 bases and J lost 6 bases. The CDR3 runs 17 residues. In germline, CDR1 is LGHNA, CDR2 YSLEER. The CDR3 loop reads CASSQDPPQGARPEQYF. In DNA, the CDR3 is TGCGCCAGCAGCCAAGATCCCCCCCAGGGGGCACGGCCCGAGCAGTACTTC.

This chain joins TRBV4-2 and TRBJ2-5, with TRBD1 matching over 9 bases. Germline trimming cut 1 base from V and 5 bases from J; bases unmatched to any gene: 8. The CDR3 is 16 residues long. Germline-derived CDR1 and CDR2 are LGHNA and YNFKEQ. Here the CDR3 DNA reads TGTGCCAGCAGCCAAGGAGCGGACAGGGGAGGGGAGACCCAGTACTTC. Residues: CASSQGADRGGETQYF.

This clonotype was detected only a few times. V and J are TRBV6-2 or TRBV6-3 and TRBJ1-6; 8 bases agree with TRBD1. The germline CDR1 and CDR2 sequences are MNHEY and SVGEGT. The CDR3 runs 14 residues. After removal of 5 bases from V and 10 bases from J, the junction contained 7 bases not matched to a gene. The CDR3 DNA is TGTGCCAGCAGTCGTACGGACAGGGACTCACCCCTCCACTTT. This encodes CASSRTDRDSPLHF.

This clonotype appeared a few times. The chain carries TRBV14 and TRBJ2-7; perhaps TRBD2 as D (5 bases). Trimming took off 5 bases at V and 0 bases at J, with 14 bases between the two ends. CDR3 length equals 15 residues. Germline assignment: CDR1 SGHDN and CDR2 FVKESK. This chain's CDR3 is CASSLGGSLSYEQYF. The CDR3 DNA is TGTGCCAGCAGCTTAGGCGGGTCCCTCTCCTACGAGCAGTACTTC.

The chain carries TRBV24-1 and TRBJ1-2; D remains ambiguous. Germline-derived CDR1 and CDR2 are KGHDR and SFDVKD. V shed 5 bases and J shed 2 bases, with 8 bases lying between them. CDR3 size: 13 residues. CDR3 nucleotide sequence: TGTGCCACCAGTGGGACGGAGAACTATGGCTACACCTTC. Its translation: CATSGTENYGYTF.

This clonotype was counted between two and nine times. The chain employs TRBV29-1 and TRBJ2-5, with 14 bases aligning to TRBD2. V gave up 7 bases and J gave up 1 base; unmatched junction bases: 11. Germline values: CDR1 SQVTM, CDR2 ANQGSEA. CDR3 length: 17 amino acids. The CDR3 DNA reads as TGCAGCGATGGGACTAGCGGGAGCCCAAGGGGCCAAGAGACCCAGTACTTC. Translation gives CSDGTSGSPRGQETQYF.

J is TRBJ2-7 and V is TRBV20-1, with D uncertain. Germline V gene data show CDR1 as DFQATT and CDR2 as SNEGSKA (reference sequence). This CDR3 has 17 amino acids. Trimming took off 2 bases at V and 0 bases at J, with 20 bases between the two ends. CDR3 loop: CSARRTQVGVSSYEQYF. CDR3 nucleotide sequence: TGCAGTGCTAGACGTACGCAGGTTGGGGTTAGCTCCTACGAGCAGTACTTC.

This rearrangement joins TRBV7-2 to TRBJ1-2; D not certain. Trimming pared 1 base from V and 4 bases from J, leaving 7 bases between. The CDR3 consists of 13 residues. Germline loops: CDR1 SGHTA, CDR2 FQGNSA. The DNA of the CDR3 is TGTGCCAGCAGCTTAGAGGCCAGCTATGGCTACACCTTC. Amino acids: CASSLEASYGYTF.

This clonotype was counted a few times. This chain uses TRBV3-1 with TRBJ2-1; TRBD2 might be the D (6 bases). This CDR3 spans 17 amino acids. CDR1 is LGHDT, CDR2 YNNKEL, per germline (reference sequence). V was pared by 0 bases and J by 6 bases, with 18 bases between. CDR3 sequence reads: CASSQEWGTPPFNEQFF. The CDR3 DNA follows: TGTGCCAGCAGCCAAGAATGGGGGACTCCCCCCTTCAATGAGCAGTTCTTC.

This clonotype was observed a handful of times. This chain links TRBV7-9 with TRBJ2-3, with 9 bases matching TRBD2. The germline gives CDR1 SEHNR, CDR2 FQNEAQ (reference sequence). This CDR3 contains 15 residues. The V and J ends lost 5 bases and 4 bases, in that order; junction bases with no gene match: 7. The DNA of the CDR3 is TGTGCCAGCAGCGCCGGGACTAGCTTCGCAGATACGCAGTATTTT. It encodes CASSAGTSFADTQYF.

The chain is built from TRBV11-2 and TRBJ2-1, with 11 nucleotides matching TRBD1. The trim removed 6 bases at V and 9 bases at J, leaving 10 bases unmatched. The CDR3 is made up of 15 amino acids. Germline lookup yields CDR1 SGHAT and CDR2 FQNNGV. The CDR3 loop is CASRTDRGQIGEQFF. The CDR3, as DNA: TGTGCCAGCAGGACGGACAGGGGGCAGATCGGTGAGCAGTTCTTC.

This clonotype was counted at least ten times. This chain connects TRBV10-3 to TRBJ2-7; TRBD2 agrees at 13 bases. CDR1 is ENHRY and CDR2 is SYGVKD in the germline V gene. The junction had 16 bases not matched to a gene; V was cut back by 6 bases and J by 5 bases. The CDR3 length is 18 residues. CDR3 sequence reads: CAISGPSPGTSGKDEQYF. CDR3 nucleotides: TGTGCCATCAGCGGTCCTTCGCCCGGGACTAGCGGGAAGGACGAGCAGTACTTC.

This clonotype was detected a few times. The chain links TRBV7-6 to TRBJ2-5; 7 bases align to TRBD1. Germline V gene data show CDR1 as SGHVS and CDR2 as FNYEAQ. With V trimmed by 0 bases and J by 0 bases, 10 bases remained unmatched. The CDR3 has 18 amino acids. The chain's CDR3 is CASSLAVQGVLDQETQYF. CDR3 sequence (DNA): TGTGCCAGCAGCTTAGCGGTCCAGGGGGTATTAGACCAAGAGACCCAGTACTTC.

This clonotype showed up just a few times. The CDR3 region has the DNA TGTGCCAGCAGTTCCCTGAGCACCCCAGATACGCAGTATTTT. Protein: CASSSLSTPDTQYF. The genes are TRBV6-9 and TRBJ2-3; D remains ambiguous. CDR1 and CDR2 from the germline V gene are MNHGY and SVAAGI. The CDR3 has 14 residues. Trimming removed 4 bases at V and 4 bases at J, with 12 bases between.

The V and J genes are TRBV6-2 or TRBV6-3 and TRBJ2-2; possibly TRBD2 for D (6 bases). Germline V gene lookup returns CDR1 MNHEY and CDR2 SVGEGT. The CDR3 consists of 14 residues. Between the trimmed V and J ends, which lost 8 bases and 1 base, there was a span of 11 bases. CDR3 protein: CASYWGGNTGELFF. CDR3 sequence (DNA): TGTGCCAGCTATTGGGGAGGGAACACCGGGGAGCTGTTTTTT.

The chain employs TRBV6-2 or TRBV6-3 and TRBJ1-5; D not resolved. Looked up from germline, CDR1 is MNHEY and CDR2 is SVGEGT. The CDR3 totals 13 residues. V was clipped by 5 bases and J by 4 bases, with 9 bases between them. The CDR3 loop reads CASSPDTNQPQHF. CDR3 sequence (DNA): TGTGCCAGCAGTCCAGACACGAATCAGCCCCAGCATTTT.

The V and J genes are TRBV18 and TRBJ1-2, with 8 bases fitting TRBD1. V lost 0 bases to trimming and J lost 8 bases; unmatched junction nucleotides: 8. The CDR3 sequence is 15 residues long. Germline values: CDR1 KGHSH, CDR2 LQKENI. The CDR3, as DNA: TGTGCCAGCTCACCACCGGGGCAGGGGGCGCGAGGCTACACCTTC. Its translation: CASSPPGQGARGYTF.

This rearrangement joins TRBV20-1 to TRBJ1-2, with TRBD1 identical over 7 bases. This CDR3 has 13 residues. V trimming: 3 bases; J trimming: 1 base; junction bases outside the gene matches: 2. Germline CDR1 reads DFQATT; CDR2 reads SNEGSKA (reference sequence). The CDR3 DNA reads TGCAGTGCTAGGGGGGACAGTAACTATGGCTACACCTTC. It translates to CSARGDSNYGYTF.

This clonotype was counted only a few times. The chain employs TRBV7-3 and TRBJ2-3, with 8 bases matching TRBD2. V shed 2 bases, J shed 2 bases, and the junction held 3 bases outside the gene matches. CDR1 and CDR2 from the germline V gene are SGHTA and FQGTGA. This CDR3 region has 15 residues. CDR3 sequence: CASSLGGRPTDTQYF. In DNA, the CDR3 is TGTGCCAGCAGCTTAGGCGGGAGGCCCACAGATACGCAGTATTTT. The full variable domain, in which reference TRBV7-3 and TRBJ2-3 provide the parts outside the CDR3, is GAGVSQTPSNKVTEKGKYVELRCDPISGHTALYWYRQSLGQGPEFLIYFQGTGAADDSGLPNDRFFAVRPEGSVSTLKIQRTERGDSAVYLCASSLGGRPTDTQYFGPGTRLTVL.

This clonotype has more than one count but fewer than ten. V gene TRBV27 combines with J gene TRBJ1-6, with 10 bases matching TRBD1. Germline-derived CDR1 and CDR2 are MNHEY and SMNVEV (reference sequence). CDR3 length equals 19 residues. The V and J ends lost 6 bases and 9 bases, in that order; junction bases with no gene match: 20. The CDR3 region has the DNA TGTGCCAGCAGGGACATCTCCGGGACAGGGGTTTTATTTGTTTCACCCCTCCACTTT. Its protein product is CASRDISGTGVLFVSPLHF.